This TCR beta chain was recovered during a study of OX40 agonist ivuxolimab in advanced cancers. Study observations and caveats: At 0.1-3.0 mg/kg, partial responders had clonal expansion among the lowest observed. The expanded peripheral T cells' antigen specificity was not determined.

Generated by immunoSEQ multiplex PCR, the TCRdb table keeps only in-frame clones and is missing some. The top ten hold 2.6% of the sample, which has tens of thousands of clones, about 91% seen once. About this clone itself: Its antigen is still unknown.

The investigators sampled blood at baseline, at cycle 4 day 1, and at cycle 7 day 1. The sequence came from an adult with an advanced solid tumor such as melanoma, head and neck, liver or kidney cancer. Specimen: CD4+ or CD8+ T cells sorted from blood, collected in a trial of the OX40 agonist ivuxolimab.

This CDR3 reads CASSLPVARGNEQFF. The CDR3 DNA follows: TGTGCCAGCAGCTTGCCGGTGGCTAGGGGCAATGAGCAGTTCTTC. The chain links TRBV7-2 to TRBJ2-1, with TRBD1 as a possible D gene (5 bases). This CDR3 is built from 15 residues. CDR1 is SGHTA and CDR2 is FQGNSA in the germline V gene. Trimming removed 3 bases at V and 6 bases at J, with 15 bases between.